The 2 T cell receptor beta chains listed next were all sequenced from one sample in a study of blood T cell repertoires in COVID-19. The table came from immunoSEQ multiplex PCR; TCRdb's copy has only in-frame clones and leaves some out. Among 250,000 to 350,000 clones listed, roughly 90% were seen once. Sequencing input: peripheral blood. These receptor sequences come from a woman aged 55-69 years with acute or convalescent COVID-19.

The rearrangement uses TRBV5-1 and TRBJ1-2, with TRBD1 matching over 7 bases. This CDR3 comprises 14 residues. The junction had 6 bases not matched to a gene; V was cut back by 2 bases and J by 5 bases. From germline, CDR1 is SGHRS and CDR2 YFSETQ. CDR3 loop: CASSFQGGAYGYTF. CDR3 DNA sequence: TGCGCCAGCAGCTTCCAGGGGGGTGCTTATGGCTACACCTTC.

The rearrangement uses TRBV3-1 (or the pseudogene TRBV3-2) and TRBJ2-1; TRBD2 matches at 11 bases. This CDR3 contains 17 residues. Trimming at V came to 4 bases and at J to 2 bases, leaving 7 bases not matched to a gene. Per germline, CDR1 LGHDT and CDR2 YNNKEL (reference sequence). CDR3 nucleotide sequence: TGTGCCAGCAGCCTCTATAGCGGGGGGGCCGCCTACAATGAGCAGTTCTTC. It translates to CASSLYSGGAAYNEQFF.